The present entry profiles one T cell receptor (beta chain) with its context. Its target is not known. CDR3 and TCR beta VDJ profiling relied on genomic DNA as the template. TCRdb processed the reads anew with MiXCR; each CDR3 protein has one entry. In the table there are roughly 63,000 distinct CDR3 sequences, roughly half of which are singletons. This record comes from a study of CD8+CD57+ T cells in acquired aplastic anemia. Whole-study context: When averaged, DNA from sorted CD4+ and CD8+ cells came to approximately 3.2 ug. The study obtained 11 million or so reads on average for CD4+ cells from healthy donors. Overall study findings and caveats: Any difference that existed in CD8+ Simpson's diversity between patients and controls was not significant. Comparison of patients with controls identified roughly 27 shared CD8+ CDR3 sequences.

Germline V gene data show CDR1 as KGHDR and CDR2 as SFDVKD. V lost 3 bases to trimming and J lost 2 bases, with 9 bases between them. The CDR3 contains 14 residues. The sequence was collected from a human donor in good health, serving as a control. The J gene is TRBJ2-5, the V gene TRBV24-1; D gene uncertain. Sample: sorted CD4+, CD8+, or CD8+CD57+ T cells (not recorded which) from PBMCs. CDR3 coding DNA: TGTGCCACCAGTGATGGCATCGAGCAAGAGACCCAGTACTTC. Translating gives CATSDGIEQETQYF.